This T cell receptor beta chain was documented in a study of blood T cells in healthy people across ages. With a J-beta primer mix and a sample-barcoded 5' primer, a second PCR ran roughly 6 to 11 cycles. All cDNA molecules were each tagged by a template-switch adaptor with 12 random nucleotides. Using its own MiXCR run on the 5' RACE reads, TCRdb lists one record per CDR3 protein. The table shows about 1.4 million distinct CDR3 sequences, with approximately 60% occurring only once. The V gene's germline CDR1 is SEHNR and CDR2 FQNEAQ (reference sequence). There are 16 residues in the CDR3. J lost 1 base, V lost 1 base, and 6 bases had no gene match. Donors were systemically healthy Caucasian individuals from Russia aged about 6 to 95 years. Each donor's blood draw was roughly 10 milliliters of peripheral blood. At least 7 million PBMCs were isolated per sample.

The sample comprised blood. The receptor comes from a man between 18 and 35 years old in good health. V usage is TRBV7-9 and J usage is TRBJ1-1; 7 bases are a match to TRBD1. CDR3 in amino acids: CASSLDPTGRNTEAFF. The DNA for the CDR3 is TGTGCCAGCAGCTTAGACCCGACAGGGCGGAACACTGAAGCTTTCTTT.